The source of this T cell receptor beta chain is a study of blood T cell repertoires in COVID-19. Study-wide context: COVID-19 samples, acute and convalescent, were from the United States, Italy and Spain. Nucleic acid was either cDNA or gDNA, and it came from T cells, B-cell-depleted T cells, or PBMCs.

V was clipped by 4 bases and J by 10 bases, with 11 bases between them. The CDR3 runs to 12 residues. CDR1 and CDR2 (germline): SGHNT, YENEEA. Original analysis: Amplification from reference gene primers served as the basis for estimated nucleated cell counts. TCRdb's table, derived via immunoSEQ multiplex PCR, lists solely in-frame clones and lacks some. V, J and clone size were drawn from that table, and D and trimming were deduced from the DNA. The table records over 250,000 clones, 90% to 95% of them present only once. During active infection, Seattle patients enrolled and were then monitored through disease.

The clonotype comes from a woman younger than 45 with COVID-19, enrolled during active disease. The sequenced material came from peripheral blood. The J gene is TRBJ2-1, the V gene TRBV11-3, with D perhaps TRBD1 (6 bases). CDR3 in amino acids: CASSSMGAEQFF. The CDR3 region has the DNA TGTGCCAGCAGCTCCATGGGGGCCGAGCAGTTCTTC.